This T cell receptor beta chain emerged from a study of response to subunit inactivated influenza vaccine. In TCRdb, the RT-PCR reads were re-called with MiXCR into one record per CDR3 protein. The table records more than 500,000 distinct CDR3 sequences, about 11% of them present only once. Trimming shortened V by 2 bases and J by 0 bases, and 8 bases separated the two germline ends. This CDR3 region has 14 residues. Germline lookup yields CDR1 MNHNS and CDR2 SASEGT. This sample also appeared in a second study, on T cells expressing NK-cell markers. As reported in that work: UMI-tagged 5'RACE template switching yielded the TCR beta cDNA. The study drew TCR beta repertoires from sorted CD3+CD56+NKG2C+, CD3+CD56+NKG2C- and CD3+CD56-NKG2C+ T cells. One of the eight sequenced donors was seronegative, whereas the other seven were HCMV-seropositive. The study found these clonotypes also leading the CD3+CD56-NKG2C+ fraction in several donors. Evidence did not settle whether expanded NKG2C+ T cell clones targeted HCMV.

This clonotype originated in a man in his fifties or sixties who received an inactivated influenza vaccine. The source material was PBMCs from blood, sampled on the day of vaccination. The chain links TRBV6-1 to TRBJ2-7; D ambiguous. The CDR3 reads CASSENGYSYEQYF. DNA for the CDR3: TGTGCCAGCAGTGAAAACGGTTACTCCTACGAGCAGTACTTC.